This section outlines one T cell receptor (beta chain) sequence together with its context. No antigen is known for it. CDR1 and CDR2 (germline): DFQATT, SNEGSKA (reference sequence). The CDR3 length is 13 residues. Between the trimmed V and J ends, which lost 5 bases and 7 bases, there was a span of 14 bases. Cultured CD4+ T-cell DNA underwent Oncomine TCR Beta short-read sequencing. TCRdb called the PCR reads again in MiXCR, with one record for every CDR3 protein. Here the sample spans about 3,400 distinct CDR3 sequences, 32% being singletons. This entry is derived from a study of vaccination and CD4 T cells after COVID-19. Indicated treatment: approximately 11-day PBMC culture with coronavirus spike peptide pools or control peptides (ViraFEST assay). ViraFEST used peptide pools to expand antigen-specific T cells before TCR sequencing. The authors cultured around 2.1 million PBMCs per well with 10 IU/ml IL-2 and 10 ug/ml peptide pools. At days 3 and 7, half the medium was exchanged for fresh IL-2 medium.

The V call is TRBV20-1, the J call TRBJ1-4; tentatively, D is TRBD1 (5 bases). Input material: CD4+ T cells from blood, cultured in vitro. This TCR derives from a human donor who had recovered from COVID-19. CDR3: CSADSGRGEKLFF. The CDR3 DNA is TGCAGTGCTGATTCGGGGCGGGGTGAAAAACTGTTTTTT.